The 4 T cell receptor beta chains below all came from one sample that was sequenced in a study of blood T cell repertoires in COVID-19. Data came from immunoSEQ multiplex PCR; TCRdb stores just in-frame clones and leaves some out. Of approximately 160,000 clones listed, roughly 84% are singletons. The sample comprised peripheral blood. The origin of the receptors is a woman older than 75 with active or convalescent COVID-19.

The V gene is TRBV6-1, the J gene TRBJ1-5; D gene ambiguous. Germline V gives CDR1 MNHNS, CDR2 SASEGT. Trimming shortened V by 1 base and J by 3 bases, and 7 bases separated the two germline ends. The length of the CDR3 is 14 residues. Here the CDR3 reads CASSEGWLNQPQHF. In nucleotides, the CDR3 is TGTGCCAGCAGTGAAGGTTGGCTCAATCAGCCCCAGCATTTT.

The chain couples TRBV5-8 to TRBJ1-2; D may be TRBD1 (5 bases). Germline V gene sequence: CDR1 SGHTS, CDR2 YDEGEE. There are 14 residues in the CDR3. Trimming removed 4 bases at V and 3 bases at J, with 13 bases between. In nucleotides, the CDR3 is TGTGCCAGCAGCCTCCGAGCGGGGGACTATGGCTACACCTTC. Encoded protein: CASSLRAGDYGYTF.

DNA for the CDR3: TGTGCCAGCAGTTACTCCGACCCGCAGAGGTCACCCCTCCACTTT. This codes for CASSYSDPQRSPLHF. The chain carries TRBV6-2 or TRBV6-3 and TRBJ1-6; D is ambiguous. Trimming removed 0 bases at V and 10 bases at J, with 13 bases between. CDR3 length: 15 residues. Germline CDR1 MNHEY, CDR2 SVGEGT.

This clone was counted a single time. The chain joins TRBV12-3 or TRBV12-4 to TRBJ2-1; D call uncertain. V shed 8 bases and J shed 3 bases, with 5 bases lying between them. CDR3 length equals 11 residues. The CDR3 DNA follows: TGTGCCAGCGAGTACTACAATGAGCAGTTCTTC. Translated: CASEYYNEQFF.